The 21 T cell receptor beta chains in this list originate from one sample, sequenced in a study of response to subunit inactivated influenza vaccine. Via MiXCR, TCRdb re-called the RT-PCR reads, giving one row per CDR3 protein. In the table there are about 540,000 distinct CDR3 sequences, 12% to 15% of which are singletons. The sample consisted of PBMCs from blood, taken less than 13 days after vaccination. The source is a man aged 50 to 60 who received an inactivated influenza vaccine.

This clonotype appeared a few times. The chain carries TRBV6-2 or TRBV6-3 and TRBJ2-1; 9 nucleotides agree with TRBD2. From germline, CDR1 is MNHEY and CDR2 SVGEGT. V shed 5 bases, J shed 0 bases, and the junction held 14 bases outside the gene matches. The length of the CDR3 is 19 residues. CDR3 residues: CASSTRGLAGFSSYNEQFF. CDR3 bases: TGTGCCAGCAGTACCCGAGGTCTAGCGGGATTCAGCTCCTACAATGAGCAGTTCTTC.

This rearrangement joins TRBV15 to TRBJ2-1, with 7 positions matching TRBD2. CDR1 is LNHNV, CDR2 YYDKDF, per germline (reference sequence). The CDR3 totals 18 residues. After removal of 7 bases from V and 0 bases from J, the junction contained 15 bases not matched to a gene. CDR3 in DNA: TGTGCCACCACCTCAGAGGGGACTACTTCTACCTCCTACAATGAGCAGTTCTTC. Its translation: CATTSEGTTSTSYNEQFF. Full variable domain (missing parts from reference TRBV15 and TRBJ2-1): DAMVIQNPRYQVTQFGKPVTLSCSQTLNHNVMYWYQQKSSQAPKLLFHYYDKDFNNEADTPDNFQSRRPNTSFCFLDIRSPGLGDTAMYLCATTSEGTTSTSYNEQFFGPGTRLTVL.

This clonotype was seen a few times. V and J are TRBV29-1 and TRBJ2-1; 13 bases agree with TRBD2. Trimming removed 3 bases from V and 0 bases from J; junction bases left unmatched: 8. This CDR3 has 18 residues. Germline V gene data show CDR1 as SQVTM and CDR2 as ANQGSEA. Written as DNA, the CDR3 is TGCAGCGTTGACGGACTAGCGGGGGACTTGAGCTCCTACAATGAGCAGTTCTTC. It translates to CSVDGLAGDLSSYNEQFF.

This clonotype was picked up a small number of times. This chain connects TRBV5-5 to TRBJ2-1; the D is unclear. The CDR3 runs to 14 residues. The V end lost 4 bases, the J end lost 8 bases, and 16 bases lay between the germline ends. In germline, CDR1 is SGHKS, CDR2 YYEKEE (reference sequence). The CDR3 spells CASSQGSGVDEQFF. Here the CDR3 DNA reads TGTGCCAGCAGCCAAGGATCTGGGGTCGATGAGCAGTTCTTC.

The genes are TRBV20-1 and TRBJ2-7, with 7 bases aligning to TRBD1. This CDR3 spans 14 amino acids. Trimming took 6 bases from V and 0 from J; bases not matched to a gene: 8. Germline-derived CDR1 and CDR2 are DFQATT and SNEGSKA (reference sequence). This CDR3 is CSAAGQESSYEQYF. DNA of the CDR3: TGCAGTGCGGCCGGACAGGAGAGCTCCTACGAGCAGTACTTC.

This chain joins TRBV7-2 and TRBJ2-7; 8 bases map to TRBD1. This CDR3 contains 14 residues. Germline assignment: CDR1 SGHTA and CDR2 FQGNSA. J gave up 5 bases and V 5 bases, and 8 bases lay outside the gene matches. The CDR3 sequence: CASSATGEIDEQYF. The CDR3 nucleotides read TGTGCCAGCAGCGCGACAGGGGAGATCGACGAGCAGTACTTC.

The chain combines TRBV28 with TRBJ1-2; 10 bases line up with TRBD1. The junction had 15 bases not matched to a gene; V was cut back by 5 bases and J by 3 bases. Germline V lookup: CDR1 MDHEN, CDR2 SYDVKM. CDR3 length equals 18 residues. DNA of the CDR3: TGTGCCAGCAGTGCCTTAACCGGGACAGGGGTCTTCCACTATGGCTACACCTTC. Translated: CASSALTGTGVFHYGYTF.

This clonotype has just a few counts. This chain joins TRBV25-1 and TRBJ1-1, with D hard to call. The ends were cut back, 2 bases at V and 1 base at J, with 8 bases in the middle. From germline, CDR1 is MGHDK and CDR2 SYGVNS. The CDR3 runs to 14 residues. CDR3 sequence reads: CASSEDGGNTEAFF. The CDR3 region has the DNA TGTGCCAGCAGTGAAGACGGTGGGAACACTGAAGCTTTCTTT.

V gene TRBV6-2 or TRBV6-3 combines with J gene TRBJ2-3; 9 positions agree with TRBD1. The J segment lost 3 bases and the V segment lost 4 bases, leaving 8 bases of the junction unmatched. The CDR3 covers 16 residues. The germline V gene has CDR1 MNHEY and CDR2 SVGEGT. Here the CDR3 reads CASSSVRDRVTDTQYF. In DNA, the CDR3 is TGTGCCAGCAGTTCTGTCCGGGACAGGGTGACAGATACGCAGTATTTT.

This clonotype was counted between two and nine times. This chain uses TRBV7-2 with TRBJ1-4; 7 nucleotides agree with TRBD1. V was clipped by 5 bases and J by 8 bases; unmatched bases: 11. This CDR3 is built from 15 residues. Germline assignment: CDR1 SGHTA and CDR2 FQGNSA. CDR3: CASSRQTGVREKLFF. CDR3 DNA: TGTGCCAGCAGCCGTCAAACAGGGGTACGGGAAAAACTGTTTTTT.

The V gene is TRBV9, the J gene TRBJ2-2, with unresolved D. Germline CDR1 reads SGDLS; CDR2 reads YYNGEE. V was pared by 0 bases and J by 6 bases, with 9 bases between. The CDR3 consists of 14 residues. The DNA of the CDR3 is TGTGCCAGCAGCGTAGGAACAGTTGCCGGGGAGCTGTTTTTT. Protein product: CASSVGTVAGELFF.

This clonotype was seen only a few times. The genes are TRBV9 and TRBJ2-7; no firm D call. The ends were cut back, 4 bases at V and 5 bases at J, with 10 bases in the middle. The CDR3 length is 12 residues. CDR1 is SGDLS, CDR2 YYNGEE, per germline. CDR3 in DNA: TGTGCCAGCAGCCCCCGCATGGACGAGCAGTACTTC. Protein: CASSPRMDEQYF.

This clonotype has just a few counts. The chain employs TRBV20-1 and TRBJ2-2, with D tentatively TRBD1 or TRBD2 (5 bases each). This CDR3 spans 15 amino acids. Trimming shortened V by 0 bases and J by 6 bases, and 14 bases separated the two germline ends. Germline values: CDR1 DFQATT, CDR2 SNEGSKA (reference sequence). CDR3 sequence reads: CSARDLAGKAGELFF. In nucleotides, the CDR3 is TGCAGTGCTAGAGATCTAGCAGGGAAGGCCGGGGAGCTGTTTTTT.

This clonotype appeared a few times. The chain recombines TRBV20-1 with TRBJ2-2; 10 positions match TRBD2. This CDR3 contains 15 residues. Germline V lookup: CDR1 DFQATT, CDR2 SNEGSKA (reference sequence). J was trimmed by 0 bases and V by 4 bases; bases with no gene match: 2. The CDR3 nucleotides read TGCAGTGCTACTAGCGGGGGCACGAACACCGGGGAGCTGTTTTTT. Translation: CSATSGGTNTGELFF.

The CDR3 region is CASSYQSGGASSEQFF. In DNA, the CDR3 is TGTGCCAGCAGTTACCAGAGCGGGGGGGCATCTAGTGAGCAGTTCTTC. The rearrangement links TRBV6-2 or TRBV6-3 to TRBJ2-1; TRBD2 aligns across 10 bases. The germline V gene encodes CDR1 MNHEY and CDR2 SVGEGT. Trimming took 2 bases from V and 9 from J; bases not matched to a gene: 10. This CDR3 region has 16 residues.

This clonotype turned up a few times. J is TRBJ2-2 and V is TRBV7-2, with D maybe TRBD1 (5 bases). Germline V gene data show CDR1 as SGHTA and CDR2 as FQGNSA. The CDR3 sequence is 13 residues long. Trimming took off 4 bases at V and 8 bases at J, with 11 bases between the two ends. CDR3 loop: CASSWKGVGELFF. DNA of the CDR3: TGTGCCAGCAGCTGGAAAGGGGTTGGGGAGCTGTTTTTT.

This rearrangement joins TRBV30 to TRBJ2-3; tentatively, D is TRBD1 or TRBD2 (5 bases each). CDR1 and CDR2 from the germline V gene are GTSNPN and SVGIG (reference sequence). The CDR3 is 13 amino acids. V dropped 4 bases and J dropped 4 bases, with 12 bases sitting between them. The CDR3 is CAWKRQRADTQYF. For the CDR3, the DNA is TGTGCCTGGAAGAGACAGAGGGCAGATACGCAGTATTTT. The full variable domain, in which reference TRBV30 and TRBJ2-3 provide the parts outside the CDR3, is SQTIHQWPATLVQPVGSPLSLECTVEGTSNPNLYWYRQAAGRGLQLLFYSVGIGQISSEVPQNLSASRPQDRQFILSSKKLLLSDSGFYLCAWKRQRADTQYFGPGTRLTVL.

The CDR3: CASSLKPSAYEQYF. The CDR3 bases are TGTGCCAGCAGCTTAAAACCGTCTGCCTACGAGCAGTACTTC. The chain employs TRBV7-2 and TRBJ2-7; no clear D gene. Trimming took off 2 bases at V and 2 bases at J, with 10 bases between the two ends. Germline V lookup: CDR1 SGHTA, CDR2 FQGNSA. The CDR3 length is 14 residues.

The rearrangement uses TRBV2 and TRBJ1-1; D unresolved. V was clipped by 6 bases and J by 11 bases, with 13 bases between them. The length of the CDR3 is 11 residues. Germline-derived CDR1 and CDR2 are SNHLY and FYNNEI. CDR3 nucleotides: TGTGCCAGCAGGGACGGGAGGTTTGCTTTCTTT. It codes for CASRDGRFAFF.

This CDR3 is CASSFSTGETPFEQYF. Here the CDR3 DNA reads TGTGCCAGCAGCTTCTCCACTGGCGAAACCCCCTTCGAGCAGTACTTC. The rearrangement uses TRBV9 and TRBJ2-7; no clear D. Germline CDR1 is SGDLS and CDR2 is YYNGEE. V lost 4 bases and J 6 bases, leaving 23 bases between the germline ends. The CDR3 totals 16 residues.

The chain employs TRBV4-3 and TRBJ1-6; D ambiguous. CDR3 length equals 14 residues. V was cut by 0 bases and J by 7 bases, with 7 bases left in between. CDR1 is LGHNA, CDR2 YSLEER, per germline. CDR3 amino acids: CASSQDLRNSPLHF. The CDR3, as DNA: TGCGCCAGCAGCCAAGATCTGAGGAATTCACCCCTCCACTTT.